The 5 T cell receptor beta chains below all came from one sample that was sequenced in a study of T cells after yellow fever vaccination. TCRdb re-analysed the 5' RACE reads in MiXCR, keeping a single row per CDR3 protein. The profile covers 300,000 to 400,000 distinct CDR3 sequences, with around a tenth appearing a single time and about 3% taken by the ten largest. The sample was CD4+ T cells sorted from PBMCs, taken 45 days after the yellow fever booster vaccination. The origin of the receptors is a man aged 18-30 years who received the YFV17D yellow fever vaccine.

The chain couples TRBV5-1 to TRBJ1-1; no definite D call. This CDR3 spans 15 amino acids. V lost 4 bases and J lost 0, with 13 bases in between. The germline gives CDR1 SGHRS, CDR2 YFSETQ. CDR3 amino acids: CASSPTFSLNTEAFF. The CDR3 DNA reads as TGCGCCAGCAGCCCGACTTTTTCCTTGAACACTGAAGCTTTCTTT.

The chain combines TRBV6-5 with TRBJ2-2, with 13 bases matching TRBD2. CDR1 is MNHEY and CDR2 is SVGAGI in the germline V gene. Trimming removed 7 bases from V and 5 bases from J; junction bases left unmatched: 1. The CDR3 extends over 14 amino acids. The CDR3 DNA is TGTGCCAGCAAGGGACTAGCGGGAACCGGGGAGCTGTTTTTT. It translates to CASKGLAGTGELFF.

The CDR3 spells CASSLGRGGDNEQFF. The CDR3 nucleotides read TGTGCCAGCAGCTTGGGCCGAGGCGGGGACAATGAGCAGTTCTTC. The chain carries TRBV5-4 and TRBJ2-1, with TRBD2 as a possible D gene (6 bases). Germline lookup yields CDR1 SGHNT and CDR2 YYREEE (reference sequence). Trimming took 0 bases from V and 5 from J, leaving 12 bases between them. This CDR3 has 15 amino acids.

The V call is TRBV7-8, the J call TRBJ2-7; TRBD1 matches 7 bases. Germline V gene data show CDR1 as SGHVS and CDR2 as FQNEAQ. The trim removed 7 bases at V and 5 bases at J, leaving 8 bases unmatched. CDR3 length equals 13 residues. CDR3 sequence reads: CASKPAGGHEQYV. CDR3 nucleotides: TGTGCCAGCAAGCCAGCAGGGGGACACGAGCAGTACGTC.

The CDR3 reads CASSLREHTEAFF. CDR3 DNA: TGTGCCAGCAGCTTAAGGGAACACACTGAAGCTTTCTTT. The chain is built from TRBV7-9 and TRBJ1-1; D gene unclear. Germline CDR1 reads SEHNR; CDR2 reads FQNEAQ (reference sequence). The CDR3 runs 13 residues. Trimming removed 2 bases from V and 3 bases from J, with 7 bases in between.